One TCR beta chain is described in this entry. This CDR3 has 12 residues. With 1 base removed from V and 6 bases from J, the gap between germline ends came to 9 bases. Germline lookup yields CDR1 DFQATT and CDR2 SNEGSKA (reference sequence). This sample was taken from a study of blood T cells in healthy people across ages. Primed by a sample-barcoded 5' primer and a J-beta primer mix, a second PCR proceeded for 7 to 11 cycles. One entry per CDR3 protein, called by TCRdb with MiXCR from the 5' RACE reads. The data hold about 600,000 distinct CDR3 sequences, with under 55% observed a single time. This chain joins TRBV20-1 and TRBJ1-2; weak D call: TRBD1 (6 bases). Sequenced sample: blood. The TCR originated in a man older than 75 in good health. CDR3 DNA: TGCAGTGCTAGAGTTACAGGGAATGGCTACACCTTC. Translation: CSARVTGNGYTF.